Listed here are 19 T cell receptor beta chains from one sample, sequenced in a study of T cell responses to AZD1222 COVID-19 vaccine. Sequencing used immunoSEQ multiplex PCR; TCRdb keeps in-frame clones, though not all of them. Of roughly 160,000 clones detected, under 95% appear once; the ten largest clones hold around 4%. Sequenced here: peripheral blood, sampled on day 0 of MenACWY control vaccination. Source of these receptors: an adult in good health.

This chain uses TRBV4-2 with TRBJ2-1, with D uncertain. Germline-derived CDR1 and CDR2 are LGHNA and YNFKEQ. The CDR3 contains 13 residues. The V end was cut by 2 bases, the J end by 4 bases, with 6 bases between. CDR3 bases: TGTGCCAGCAGCCAAATCCTTTACAATGAGCAGTTCTTC. Protein sequence: CASSQILYNEQFF.

In this sample, this clone turned up a few times. The CDR3 nucleotides are TGTGCCAGCAGTCCCCAGGGGATCGGGCGGGGCTACACCTTC. Its translation: CASSPQGIGRGYTF. J is TRBJ1-2 and V is TRBV27, with D perhaps TRBD1 (6 bases). CDR1 MNHEY and CDR2 SMNVEV come from the germline V gene (reference sequence). The CDR3 is 14 amino acids. The germline V and J ends were trimmed by 5 bases and 8 bases, with 18 bases remaining between them.

This chain links TRBV3-1 (or the pseudogene TRBV3-2) with TRBJ2-3; 9 bases line up with TRBD1. The CDR3 is 17 amino acids. Germline V gives CDR1 LGHDT, CDR2 YNNKEL (reference sequence). Trimming took 4 bases from V and 2 from J; bases not matched to a gene: 10. The CDR3 region has the DNA TGTGCCAGCAGCCCCCTTCCGGGACAGGGATTCACAGATACGCAGTATTTT. Protein product: CASSPLPGQGFTDTQYF.

The count of this clone is one. The chain is built from TRBV6-1 and TRBJ2-2, with TRBD1 identical over 7 bases. J was trimmed by 4 bases and V by 2 bases; bases with no gene match: 7. The CDR3 is 16 residues long. CDR1 is MNHNS and CDR2 is SASEGT in the germline V gene. CDR3: CASSERVGQSTGELFF. The CDR3 DNA is TGTGCCAGCAGTGAACGGGTGGGACAGTCCACCGGGGAGCTGTTTTTT.

V gene TRBV5-5 combines with J gene TRBJ2-5, with 8 bases aligning to TRBD2. CDR1 and CDR2 from the germline V gene are SGHKS and YYEKEE (reference sequence). Germline trimming cut 4 bases from V and 4 bases from J; bases unmatched to any gene: 18. The CDR3 length is 18 residues. The CDR3 bases are TGTGCCAGCAGCCGTGAAGTGGTAGCGGGGATGTTGGGAGAGACCCAGTACTTC. Translation gives CASSREVVAGMLGETQYF. Supplemented by reference TRBV5-5 and TRBJ2-5, the full variable domain reads DAGVTQSPTHLIKTRGQQVTLRCSPISGHKSVSWYQQVLGQGPQFIFQYYEKEERGRGNFPDRFSARQFPNYSSELNVNALLLGDSALYLCASSREVVAGMLGETQYFGPGTRLLVL.

V usage is TRBV19 and J usage is TRBJ1-5, with D perhaps matching TRBD1 (6 bases). Per the germline V gene, CDR1 is LNHDA and CDR2 is SQIVND (reference sequence). The CDR3 sequence is 13 residues long. V gave up 4 bases and J gave up 5 bases, with 9 bases separating them. The CDR3 spells CASSRTEHQPQHF. CDR3 nucleotide sequence: TGTGCCAGTAGTAGGACAGAACATCAGCCCCAGCATTTT. Supplemented by reference TRBV19 and TRBJ1-5, the full variable domain reads DGGITQSPKYLFRKEGQNVTLSCEQNLNHDAMYWYRQDPGQGLRLIYYSQIVNDFQKGDIAEGYSVSREKKESFPLTVTSAQKNPTAFYLCASSRTEHQPQHFGDGTRLSIL.

V usage is TRBV14 and J usage is TRBJ2-7; D is ambiguous. This CDR3 has 14 amino acids. Trimming shortened V by 0 bases and J by 1 base, and 7 bases separated the two germline ends. Germline-derived CDR1 and CDR2 are SGHDN and FVKESK. The CDR3 sequence: CASSQDWSSYEQYF. DNA of the CDR3: TGTGCCAGCAGCCAAGATTGGAGTTCCTACGAGCAGTACTTC.

In nucleotides, the CDR3 is TGTGCCAGCAGCTTACACCAGCCCCAGCATTTT. Translating it yields CASSLHQPQHF. This chain links TRBV7-7 with TRBJ1-5; D is undetermined. The CDR3 sequence is 11 residues long. Deletions cut 2 bases from V and 7 bases from J, with 3 bases between. Germline values: CDR1 SSHAT, CDR2 FNYEAQ (reference sequence).

The CDR3 protein is CASSIVGQNNEQFF. DNA of the CDR3: TGTGCCAGTAGTATAGTGGGACAAAACAATGAGCAGTTCTTC. J is TRBJ2-1 and V is TRBV19; TRBD1 might be the D (6 bases). CDR3 length: 14 amino acids. Trimming took off 1 base at V and 5 bases at J, with 9 bases between the two ends. Germline V gene lookup returns CDR1 LNHDA and CDR2 SQIVND (reference sequence).

The genes are TRBV5-1 and TRBJ2-5; TRBD1 agrees at 12 bases. This CDR3 is built from 20 residues. Germline assignment: CDR1 SGHRS and CDR2 YFSETQ. V was clipped by 4 bases and J by 3 bases; unmatched bases: 19. The CDR3 DNA is TGCGCCAGCAGCATCGGGGACAGGGGGCCTCTAGCGGGAACGGAAGAGACCCAGTACTTC. As protein: CASSIGDRGPLAGTEETQYF.

The J gene is TRBJ1-6, the V gene TRBV10-3; D is unresolved. The germline V and J ends were trimmed by 3 bases and 8 bases, with 14 bases remaining between them. Germline lookup yields CDR1 ENHRY and CDR2 SYGVKD. The CDR3 covers 15 residues. In DNA form, the CDR3 reads TGTGCCATCAGTGATGCGCGAGAGAGGCATTCACCCCTCCACTTT. Amino acids: CAISDARERHSPLHF.

The chain links TRBV14 to TRBJ1-1; D not certain. Trimming took off 5 bases at V and 0 bases at J, with 10 bases between the two ends. CDR3 size: 14 residues. The germline V gene has CDR1 SGHDN and CDR2 FVKESK. The CDR3 protein is CASSLSLMNTEAFF. CDR3 nucleotides: TGTGCCAGCAGCTTATCCCTGATGAACACTGAAGCTTTCTTT.

The V and J genes are TRBV28 and TRBJ1-2, with D possibly being TRBD1 (5 bases). Trimming removed 8 bases from V and 2 bases from J, with 12 bases in between. The CDR3 contains 13 residues. CDR1 is MDHEN and CDR2 is SYDVKM in the germline V gene. CDR3 sequence: CASGGSKNYGYTF. CDR3 nucleotides: TGTGCCAGCGGGGGATCAAAAAACTATGGCTACACCTTC.

The chain recombines TRBV7-3 with TRBJ2-1; 9 bases fit TRBD2. The CDR3 totals 15 residues. CDR1 and CDR2 from the germline V gene are SGHTA and FQGTGA. V shed 3 bases and J 8 bases; nucleotides not matched to a gene: 8. In DNA form, the CDR3 reads TGTGCCAGCAGCTTCGCTAGCGGGAAGCGGGATGAGCAGTTCTTC. This sequence encodes CASSFASGKRDEQFF.

The CDR3 DNA reads TGTGCCAGTAGGTCCACACCGAACACTGAAGCTTTCTTT. This translates into CASRSTPNTEAFF. The chain couples TRBV19 to TRBJ1-1; D ambiguous. The CDR3 extends over 13 amino acids. The germline V and J ends were trimmed by 6 bases and 1 base, with 9 bases remaining between them. Germline V gene data show CDR1 as LNHDA and CDR2 as SQIVND (reference sequence).

This chain links TRBV7-9 with TRBJ2-2, with 10 bases identical to TRBD2. The trim removed 7 bases at V and 5 bases at J, leaving 34 bases unmatched. Germline V gene sequence: CDR1 SEHNR, CDR2 FQNEAQ (reference sequence). CDR3 length: 24 residues. The CDR3 is CASTSSGLGRAGGPRLLGTGELFF. The CDR3 region has the DNA TGTGCCAGCACCAGTAGCGGATTGGGGAGAGCGGGAGGGCCGAGGTTGTTGGGGACCGGGGAGCTGTTTTTT.

The rearrangement links TRBV18 to TRBJ1-1; maybe TRBD1 (5 bases). The CDR3 length is 14 residues. Per the germline V gene, CDR1 is KGHSH and CDR2 is LQKENI. Trimming left V 6 bases short and J 4 bases short, with 15 bases between. CDR3 bases: TGTGCCAGCTCGCAATCGGGTGGGACCACTGAAGCTTTCTTT. Residues: CASSQSGGTTEAFF.

The rearrangement uses TRBV6-5 and TRBJ1-1; 7 bases are a match to TRBD1. CDR1 and CDR2 (germline): MNHEY, SVGAGI. The CDR3 contains 13 residues. Trimming cost V 5 bases and J 8 bases; bases outside gene matches: 8. The chain's CDR3 is CASSRDSVLEAFF. The CDR3 DNA reads TGTGCCAGCAGTCGGGACAGTGTCCTGGAAGCTTTCTTT.

The CDR3 spells CASSAPGLAEGFF. CDR3 nucleotide sequence: TGTGCCAGCAGCGCGCCGGGACTAGCGGAGGGGTTCTTC. This rearrangement joins TRBV7-9 to TRBJ2-1, with TRBD2 matching over 11 bases. V gave up 5 bases and J gave up 15 bases; unmatched junction bases: 9. The CDR3 loop spans 13 amino acids. In germline, CDR1 is SEHNR, CDR2 FQNEAQ (reference sequence). Full variable domain (outside the CDR3, taken from reference TRBV7-9 and TRBJ2-1): DTGVSQNPRHKITKRGQNVTFRCDPISEHNRLYWYRQTLGQGPEFLTYFQNEAQLEKSRLLSDRFSAERPKGSFSTLEIQRTEQGDSAMYLCASSAPGLAEGFFGPGTRLTVL.